This T cell receptor (beta chain) was observed in a study of T cell changes during pregnancy in multiple sclerosis. Trimming removed 2 bases from V and 2 bases from J; junction bases left unmatched: 2. Germline assignment: CDR1 MDHEN and CDR2 SYDVKM. The CDR3 covers 14 residues. The assay was immunoSEQ multiplex PCR, and TCRdb's table has in-frame clones only and misses some. There are tens of thousands of clones in the sample; about 89% occur only once, and more than 1.5% lies in the top ten. Sequenced here: peripheral blood, sampled after pregnancy. The V call is TRBV28, the J call TRBJ2-7; 8 bases map to TRBD1. The sequence came from a female donor with multiple sclerosis, enrolled in a pregnancy study. The CDR3 region is CASSLARGPYEQYF. CDR3 in DNA: TGTGCCAGCAGTTTAGCCAGGGGGCCCTACGAGCAGTACTTC.